The clone carrying this TCR beta chain was counted many times. Its specificity is unknown. This record comes from a study of CD8+CD57+ T cells in acquired aplastic anemia. The study's findings and limits: Patient and control CD8+ Simpson's diversity was not significantly different. Twenty-nine CD8+ CDR3 sequences were shared between patients and controls.

CDR1 and CDR2 (germline): SGHTA, FQGTGA. V was pared by 5 bases and J by 12 bases, with 17 bases of the junction left unmatched. CDR3 length equals 15 residues. Genomic DNA, serving as template, underwent TCR beta VDJ and CDR3 profiling. A single record per CDR3 protein comes from TCRdb applying MiXCR to the reads. The sample holds 150,000 to 200,000 distinct CDR3 sequences, around 48% seen once. An expansion of CD8+CD57+ cells by flow cytometry had been shown in patients chosen for sequencing. The sequence was collected from a human donor with aplastic anemia. The J gene is TRBJ1-2, the V gene TRBV7-3, with TRBD1 matching over 8 bases. Material: sorted CD4+, CD8+, or CD8+CD57+ T cells (not recorded which) from PBMCs. The CDR3 here is CASSPPGTGGSFNTF. CDR3 DNA: TGTGCCAGCAGCCCTCCCGGGACAGGCGGGTCTTTCAACACCTTC.